The 14 T cell receptor beta chains in this list originate from one sample, sequenced in a study of CD4 T cells in relation to SARS-CoV-2 and coronaviruses. Before the COVID-19 pandemic, during about 2010-2019, CD4+ T cells were taken from unexposed donors. The cells were cultured for 10 days before CD4+ T cells were isolated. No antigens are known for them. Assay used: immunoSEQ multiplex PCR; TCRdb lists only in-frame clones, some missing. The sample lists roughly 26,000 clones, roughly 82% occurring once. The specimen was CD4+ T cells from PBMCs, cultured in vitro. These receptors all come from a human donor in good health.

V and J are TRBV7-9 and TRBJ1-4; unclear D gene. CDR1 and CDR2 (germline): SEHNR, FQNEAQ (reference sequence). The CDR3 sequence is 14 residues long. Between the trimmed V and J ends, which lost 1 base and 0 bases, there was a span of 3 bases. DNA for the CDR3: TGTGCCAGCAGCTTAGGGACAACTAATGAAAAACTGTTTTTT. Residues: CASSLGTTNEKLFF. Complete variable domain (other parts from reference TRBV7-9 and TRBJ1-4): DTGVSQNPRHKITKRGQNVTFRCDPISEHNRLYWYRQTLGQGPEFLTYFQNEAQLEKSRLLSDRFSAERPKGSFSTLEIQRTEQGDSAMYLCASSLGTTNEKLFFGSGTQLSVL.

The count of this clone is one. The V gene is TRBV10-2, the J gene TRBJ1-5; D remains ambiguous. This CDR3 region has 14 residues. Trimming left V 3 bases short and J 0 bases short, with 6 bases between. CDR1 and CDR2 from the germline V gene are WSHSY and SAAADI. The CDR3 region has the DNA TGCGCCAGCAGTGACTTACATAGCAATCAGCCCCAGCATTTT. This encodes CASSDLHSNQPQHF.

This chain's CDR3 is CAWSVKEAWRTGRTGELFF. For the CDR3, the DNA is TGTGCCTGGAGTGTAAAGGAAGCCTGGAGGACAGGTCGTACCGGGGAGCTGTTTTTT. The genes are TRBV30 and TRBJ2-2, with 7 bases that match TRBD1. The CDR3 covers 19 residues. Germline assignment: CDR1 GTSNPN and CDR2 SVGIG (reference sequence). V was pared by 0 bases and J by 5 bases, with 18 bases of the junction left unmatched.

The chain has TRBV30 and TRBJ2-5; D is possibly TRBD2 (5 bases). CDR3 length: 13 amino acids. The germline CDR1 and CDR2 sequences are GTSNPN and SVGIG (reference sequence). V was shortened by 4 bases and J by 7 bases, with 16 bases between the two germline ends. CDR3: CAWTSPGVRTQYF. DNA for the CDR3: TGTGCCTGGACCTCCCCCGGGGTGCGGACCCAGTACTTC.

J is TRBJ2-7 and V is TRBV3-1 (or the pseudogene TRBV3-2); 7 nucleotides line up with TRBD2. The CDR3 runs to 14 residues. V dropped 1 base and J dropped 6; count of bases not matched to a gene: 6. Germline CDR1 reads LGHDT; CDR2 reads YNNKEL (reference sequence). CDR3 in amino acids: CASSQGGGSGEQYF. The CDR3 coding sequence is TGTGCCAGCAGCCAAGGGGGGGGGTCGGGCGAGCAGTACTTC.

The J gene is TRBJ1-2, the V gene TRBV7-2, with D possibly TRBD1 on 6 matching bases. This CDR3 comprises 15 residues. Germline CDR1 reads SGHTA; CDR2 reads FQGNSA. V lost 4 bases and J lost 6, with 18 bases in between. In DNA form, the CDR3 reads TGTGCCAGCAGCTACCCGGCCTACAGGGTTGATGGCTACACCTTC. Its translation is CASSYPAYRVDGYTF.

The chain links TRBV3-1 (or the pseudogene TRBV3-2) to TRBJ1-2; 7 nucleotides match TRBD1. The J segment lost 2 bases and the V segment lost 2 bases, leaving 14 bases of the junction unmatched. Germline V lookup: CDR1 LGHDT, CDR2 YNNKEL (reference sequence). The CDR3 runs 18 residues. CDR3 bases: TGTGCCAGCAGCCAAATGGAGGAGAAGGGGGCATGCAACTATGGCTACACCTTC. It encodes CASSQMEEKGACNYGYTF.

This sequence joins TRBV4-2 and TRBJ2-5, with 10 positions matching TRBD2. Trimming at V came to 0 bases and at J to 6 bases, leaving 7 bases not matched to a gene. CDR1 is LGHNA, CDR2 YNFKEQ, per germline. This CDR3 region has 16 residues. CDR3 protein: CASSQDLASGSKTQYF. The CDR3 DNA is TGTGCCAGCAGCCAAGATCTGGCTAGCGGGAGTAAGACCCAGTACTTC.

The chain couples TRBV7-2 to TRBJ2-7; TRBD2 matches at 10 bases. V shed 5 bases and J 4 bases; nucleotides not matched to a gene: 8. Germline V gene sequence: CDR1 SGHTA, CDR2 FQGNSA. This CDR3 contains 15 residues. The chain's CDR3 is CASSPAGTSDYEQYF. DNA of the CDR3: TGTGCCAGCAGCCCAGCTGGGACTAGCGATTACGAGCAGTACTTC.

The chain links TRBV9 to TRBJ2-2, with TRBD1 matching 9 bases. This CDR3 spans 15 amino acids. In germline, CDR1 is SGDLS, CDR2 YYNGEE. The J segment lost 4 bases and the V segment lost 3 bases, leaving 4 bases of the junction unmatched. This CDR3 reads CASSEGDRATGELFF. The CDR3 DNA follows: TGTGCCAGCAGCGAGGGGGACAGGGCCACCGGGGAGCTGTTTTTT.

The chain employs TRBV9 and TRBJ2-3; D remains unclear. Germline V gives CDR1 SGDLS, CDR2 YYNGEE. The CDR3 totals 16 residues. V lost 0 bases and J 1 base, leaving 12 bases between the germline ends. CDR3 in DNA: TGTGCCAGCAGCGTAGCTACTAATGATCGCACAGATACGCAGTATTTT. Its protein is CASSVATNDRTDTQYF.

The chain joins TRBV7-8 to TRBJ2-5; TRBD2 might be the D (5 bases). The CDR3 covers 15 residues. Trimming stripped 5 bases from V and 2 bases from J, with 15 bases between. Germline CDR1 reads SGHVS; CDR2 reads FQNEAQ. This CDR3 is CASSPRTSFQETQYF. The DNA of the CDR3 is TGTGCCAGCAGCCCCAGGACTTCATTTCAAGAGACCCAGTACTTC.

The chain links TRBV30 to TRBJ1-1; D may be TRBD1 (5 bases). CDR1 is GTSNPN and CDR2 is SVGIG in the germline V gene (reference sequence). The germline V and J ends were trimmed by 4 bases and 6 bases, with 12 bases remaining between them. The CDR3 contains 12 residues. Written as DNA, the CDR3 is TGTGCCTGGAATCCGGGGCGAGCTGAAGCTTTCTTT. Its protein product is CAWNPGRAEAFF.

The J gene is TRBJ1-2, the V gene TRBV7-3; TRBD1 agrees at 8 bases. CDR1 is SGHTA and CDR2 is FQGTGA in the germline V gene. The CDR3 runs to 13 residues. V shed 4 bases, J shed 8 bases, and the junction held 6 bases outside the gene matches. This chain's CDR3 is CASSSRGREGYTF. CDR3 in DNA: TGTGCCAGCAGCTCCAGGGGGCGCGAAGGCTACACCTTC.